These 2 T cell receptor beta chains were all obtained from the same sample, sequenced in a study of cytotoxic CD8 clonotypes in ibrutinib-treated CLL. Only in-frame clones appear in the TCRdb table, and some are missing; sequencing was by immunoSEQ multiplex PCR. This sample has about 120,000 clones; about 50% occur once, and the top ten carry 30% to 45%. Sequences were derived from PBMCs, sampled after 24 months of ibrutinib treatment. The receptors here all came from a human donor with chronic lymphocytic leukemia.

This chain joins TRBV5-1 and TRBJ2-1; 12 bases are shared with TRBD2. The length of the CDR3 is 16 residues. Germline-derived CDR1 and CDR2 are SGHRS and YFSETQ. Trimming at V came to 2 bases and at J to 6 bases, leaving 6 bases not matched to a gene. The CDR3 spells CASSLASGGAVNEQFF. CDR3 in DNA: TGCGCCAGCAGCTTAGCTAGCGGGGGGGCCGTCAATGAGCAGTTCTTC.

The chain uses TRBV6-1 and TRBJ2-1; TRBD2 matches at 8 bases. The CDR3 consists of 12 residues. CDR1 and CDR2 (germline): MNHNS, SASEGT. V lost 10 bases, J lost 5 bases, and 4 bases stayed unmatched. The CDR3 loop is CATQRGNNEQFF. DNA for the CDR3: TGTGCCACCCAGCGGGGGAACAATGAGCAGTTCTTC.